The 26 T cell receptor beta chains listed next were all sequenced from one sample in a study of T cell responses to AZD1222 COVID-19 vaccine. Only in-frame clones appear in the TCRdb table, and some are missing; sequencing was by immunoSEQ multiplex PCR. The sample yields about 99,000 clones, about 90% seen once. The source material was peripheral blood, sampled on day 0 of AZD1222 vaccination. Receptors were obtained from an adult in good health.

V usage is TRBV9 and J usage is TRBJ1-6, with D possibly TRBD1 on 5 matching bases. The CDR3 spans 18 residues. V was cut by 4 bases and J by 0 bases, with 17 bases left in between. Germline CDR1 SGDLS, CDR2 YYNGEE. The CDR3 here is CASSSRKGTSSYNSPLHF. DNA for the CDR3: TGTGCCAGCAGCTCGCGAAAAGGGACGAGCTCCTATAATTCACCCCTCCACTTT.

This clone was seen just once. V and J are TRBV19 and TRBJ2-1; possible D gene TRBD2, 7 bases. The ends were cut back, 6 bases at V and 0 bases at J, with 15 bases in the middle. The CDR3 is 16 residues long. Germline V gene sequence: CDR1 LNHDA, CDR2 SQIVND (reference sequence). CDR3 in amino acids: CASSLRGGSSYNEQFF. CDR3 nucleotides: TGTGCCAGTAGCCTCAGGGGAGGGAGCTCCTACAATGAGCAGTTCTTC.

The V call is TRBV11-3, the J call TRBJ2-7; 8 bases are shared with TRBD2. The length of the CDR3 is 13 residues. Germline V gene lookup returns CDR1 SGHNT and CDR2 YENEEA. V lost 4 bases to trimming and J lost 3 bases; unmatched junction nucleotides: 2. The CDR3 sequence is CASSSRGGYEQYF. The CDR3 bases are TGTGCCAGCAGCTCTCGGGGGGGCTACGAGCAGTACTTC.

The chain is built from TRBV18 and TRBJ1-5; D is undetermined. Trimming stripped 5 bases from V and 0 bases from J, with 11 bases between. Germline CDR1 KGHSH, CDR2 LQKENI. The CDR3 extends over 15 amino acids. The CDR3 nucleotides are TGTGCCAGCTCATTCGATACAACTAGCAATCAGCCCCAGCATTTT. This encodes CASSFDTTSNQPQHF.

This chain connects TRBV21-1 to TRBJ1-2; the table's D call TRBD1 went unverified against the DNA. TRBV21-1 is annotated as a pseudogene. This CDR3 is built from 13 residues. The CDR3 DNA sequence: TGTGCCAGCCTCGCATTCAGGGAAGAGGGCTACACCTTC. Its protein product is CASLAFREEGYTF.

The J gene is TRBJ2-5, the V gene TRBV30; 8 bases agree with TRBD2. Germline V CDR1 and CDR2: GTSNPN, SVGIG (reference sequence). Trimming at V came to 3 bases and at J to 2 bases, leaving 5 bases not matched to a gene. CDR3 size: 14 residues. CDR3 sequence: CAWRAGGSQETQYF. For the CDR3, the DNA is TGTGCCTGGAGGGCGGGGGGATCTCAAGAGACCCAGTACTTC.

V is TRBV20-1 and J is TRBJ2-4; D uncertain. The V and J ends lost 2 bases and 6 bases respectively, with 5 bases between them. The CDR3 totals 11 residues. The germline CDR1 and CDR2 sequences are DFQATT and SNEGSKA (reference sequence). CDR3 bases: TGCAGTGCTAGACTAGGAAACATTCAGTACTTC. It translates to CSARLGNIQYF.

This clone appeared once. V usage is TRBV5-6 and J usage is TRBJ1-1; the D is unclear. With 2 bases removed from V and 1 base from J, the gap between germline ends came to 6 bases. This CDR3 has 13 amino acids. Per germline, CDR1 SGHDT and CDR2 YYEEEE. The CDR3 nucleotides read TGTGCCAGCAGCTTTGGGCAGAACACTGAAGCTTTCTTT. It codes for CASSFGQNTEAFF.

The V call is TRBV4-1, the J call TRBJ1-2, with D possibly TRBD1 on 5 matching bases. CDR1 MGHRA and CDR2 YSYEKL come from the germline V gene. The CDR3 has 16 amino acids. V was trimmed by 0 bases and J by 4 bases, leaving 15 bases between them. The CDR3 region is CASSQDSGWIPYGYTF. Here the CDR3 DNA reads TGCGCCAGCAGCCAAGATTCAGGGTGGATTCCCTATGGCTACACCTTC.

The chain recombines TRBV21-1 with TRBJ2-5. TRBV21-1 is flagged as a pseudogene. The CDR3 length is 14 residues. The CDR3 coding sequence is TGTGCCAGCAGCAAAGAGAAGATACAAGAGACCCAGTACTTC. Translating gives CASSKEKIQETQYF.

The chain joins TRBV2 to TRBJ1-4, with TRBD1 as a possible D gene (5 bases). The CDR3 totals 15 residues. Looked up from germline, CDR1 is SNHLY and CDR2 is FYNNEI. Trimming removed 7 bases at V and 8 bases at J, with 20 bases between. CDR3 coding DNA: TGTGCCAGCACCCTCGAAGCTGGGGCGAACGAAAAACTGTTTTTT. This sequence encodes CASTLEAGANEKLFF.

Comment on this clone: It is likely a read error: a sequence one base away is far more abundant. The CDR3: CARSQGGGFKYGYTF. The DNA of the CDR3 is TGCGCCCGCAGCCAAGGGGGGGGCTTCAAATATGGCTACACCTTC. This chain joins TRBV4-1 and TRBJ1-2, with D perhaps TRBD1 (6 bases). This CDR3 spans 15 amino acids. Germline V CDR1 and CDR2: MGHRA, YSYEKL.

V usage is TRBV28 and J usage is TRBJ1-2; D possibly corresponds to TRBD1 (6 bases). V was cut by 2 bases and J by 3 bases, with 13 bases left in between. Per the germline V gene, CDR1 is MDHEN and CDR2 is SYDVKM. CDR3 length equals 15 residues. The CDR3 loop is CASSLAGGAHYGYTF. The DNA for the CDR3 is TGTGCCAGCAGTTTAGCCGGGGGCGCCCACTATGGCTACACCTTC.

V gene TRBV5-1 combines with J gene TRBJ2-6; D possibly corresponds to TRBD2 (5 bases). The ends were cut back, 4 bases at V and 4 bases at J, with 12 bases in the middle. Germline CDR1 reads SGHRS; CDR2 reads YFSETQ. This CDR3 contains 15 residues. Written as DNA, the CDR3 is TGCGCCAGCAGCCCGGGGAGCCCCGGGGCCAACGTCCTGACTTTC. Protein: CASSPGSPGANVLTF.

The chain couples TRBV7-8 to TRBJ1-2, with D perhaps matching TRBD1 (5 bases). The CDR3 has 15 residues. Germline V gene lookup returns CDR1 SGHVS and CDR2 FQNEAQ. V shed 5 bases and J shed 8 bases, with 21 bases lying between them. The DNA for the CDR3 is TGTGCCAGCAGCCCCGGGAGGGACCAATCCATGGGCTACACCTTC. It codes for CASSPGRDQSMGYTF. Variable domain in full (rest from reference TRBV7-8 and TRBJ1-2): GAGVSQSPRYKVAKRGQDVALRCDPISGHVSLFWYQQALGQGPEFLTYFQNEAQLDKSGLPSDRFFAERPEGSVSTLKIQRTQQEDSAVYLCASSPGRDQSMGYTFGSGTRLTVV.

The chain combines TRBV4-3 with TRBJ2-1; D is possibly TRBD1 or TRBD2 (6 bases each). With 1 base removed from V and 5 bases from J, the gap between germline ends came to 12 bases. Germline V gene data show CDR1 as LGHNA and CDR2 as YSLEER. The length of the CDR3 is 15 residues. The CDR3 region is CASSQANRGHNEQFF. The CDR3 DNA reads as TGCGCCAGCAGCCAAGCTAACCGGGGGCACAATGAGCAGTTCTTC.

The V and J genes are TRBV7-2 and TRBJ2-3; 9 bases are a match to TRBD2. Germline V gene data show CDR1 as SGHTA and CDR2 as FQGNSA. The CDR3 extends over 17 amino acids. The ends lost 1 base at V and 5 bases at J; junction bases unmatched: 10. The CDR3 loop is CASSLDLAGHTGDTQYF. The CDR3 region has the DNA TGTGCCAGCAGCTTAGATCTAGCGGGACACACAGGAGATACGCAGTATTTT.

The chain recombines TRBV7-2 with TRBJ2-7; D assignment may be TRBD1 or TRBD2 (5 bases each). The CDR3 extends over 15 amino acids. The V gene lost 2 bases and the J gene lost 0 bases, with 11 bases spanning the gap. The germline V gene encodes CDR1 SGHTA and CDR2 FQGNSA. The CDR3, as DNA: TGTGCCAGCAGCTTACAGGACGGGACCTCCTACGAGCAGTACTTC. It specifies CASSLQDGTSYEQYF.

This sequence joins TRBV3-1 (or the pseudogene TRBV3-2) and TRBJ1-1, with a possible D match to TRBD1 (5 bases). Per germline, CDR1 LGHDT and CDR2 YNNKEL (reference sequence). The CDR3 has 13 residues. V was trimmed by 2 bases and J by 6 bases, leaving 10 bases between them. The CDR3: CASSQLTGAEAFF. Written as DNA, the CDR3 is TGTGCCAGCAGCCAACTCACAGGCGCTGAAGCTTTCTTT.

The chain recombines TRBV5-1 with TRBJ2-6, with D perhaps matching TRBD2 (5 bases). CDR1 and CDR2 from the germline V gene are SGHRS and YFSETQ. There are 16 residues in the CDR3. V gave up 2 bases and J gave up 0 bases, with 9 bases separating them. The CDR3 sequence: CASSLGLISGANVLTF. In nucleotides, the CDR3 is TGCGCCAGCAGCTTAGGACTGATCTCTGGGGCCAACGTCCTGACTTTC.

This clone was seen just once. This sequence joins TRBV20-1 and TRBJ2-7; perhaps TRBD1 as D (5 bases). The CDR3 has 16 residues. Trimming took 3 bases from V and 2 from J, leaving 20 bases between them. Germline V gene lookup returns CDR1 DFQATT and CDR2 SNEGSKA (reference sequence). This chain's CDR3 is CSASAPWTRTPYEQYF. CDR3 in DNA: TGCAGTGCTAGTGCCCCGTGGACAAGGACACCCTACGAGCAGTACTTC.

The V and J genes are TRBV5-1 and TRBJ1-5, with 9 bases lining up with TRBD1. CDR1 is SGHRS, CDR2 YFSETQ, per germline. This CDR3 spans 15 amino acids. Trimming at V came to 4 bases and at J to 4 bases, leaving 6 bases not matched to a gene. The CDR3 loop reads CASSPPGQGNQPQHF. For the CDR3, the DNA is TGCGCCAGCAGCCCCCCGGGACAGGGTAATCAGCCCCAGCATTTT. The entire variable domain, with the rest obtained from reference TRBV5-1 and TRBJ1-5, is as follows: KAGVTQTPRYLIKTRGQQVTLSCSPISGHRSVSWYQQTPGQGLQFLFEYFSETQRNKGNFPGRFSGRQFSNSRSEMNVSTLELGDSALYLCASSPPGQGNQPQHFGDGTRLSIL.

The chain combines TRBV18 with TRBJ1-5; 9 positions agree with TRBD1. After removal of 0 bases from V and 4 bases from J, the junction contained 4 bases not matched to a gene. The CDR3 contains 16 residues. Germline V gene data show CDR1 as KGHSH and CDR2 as LQKENI. This CDR3 is CASSPPGTGYNQPQHF. In DNA, the CDR3 is TGTGCCAGCTCACCACCCGGGACAGGGTATAATCAGCCCCAGCATTTT.

The chain combines TRBV30 with TRBJ2-3; 11 bases fit TRBD2. V lost 5 bases, J lost 0 bases, and 4 bases stayed unmatched. CDR1 is GTSNPN and CDR2 is SVGIG in the germline V gene (reference sequence). The CDR3 has 15 residues. This CDR3 is CAWDRLAGSTDTQYF. As DNA, the CDR3 is TGTGCCTGGGACCGACTAGCGGGGAGCACAGATACGCAGTATTTT.

This chain uses TRBV11-2 with TRBJ2-5; 8 positions match TRBD2. The ends lost 5 bases at V and 5 bases at J; junction bases unmatched: 10. The CDR3 runs to 15 residues. Germline lookup yields CDR1 SGHAT and CDR2 FQNNGV. CDR3 residues: CASSTGGGPGETQYF. Written as DNA, the CDR3 is TGTGCCAGCAGCACGGGAGGGGGGCCGGGGGAGACCCAGTACTTC. Full variable domain (remainder filled in from reference TRBV11-2 and TRBJ2-5): EAGVAQSPRYKIIEKRQSVAFWCNPISGHATLYWYQQILGQGPKLLIQFQNNGVVDDSQLPKDRFSAERLKGVDSTLKIQPAKLEDSAVYLCASSTGGGPGETQYFGPGTRLLVL.

This chain links TRBV2 with TRBJ1-6; D remains unclear. Trimming cost V 4 bases and J 7 bases, with 11 bases left between them. CDR3 size: 14 residues. CDR1 is SNHLY and CDR2 is FYNNEI in the germline V gene. CDR3 sequence: CASSGGVRNSPLHF. The CDR3 nucleotides are TGTGCCAGCAGTGGGGGTGTTAGGAATTCACCCCTCCACTTT.